The rows below give T cell receptor beta chains drawn from one sample of a study of glioma-infiltrating T cells. TCRdb recomputed calls from the multiplex PCR reads with MiXCR, one row per CDR3 protein. The data contain around 120,000 distinct CDR3 sequences, around a quarter of them singletons. Sample: glioma tissue, nonneoplastic brain tissue, or PBMCs (not recorded which). The receptors come from a human donor with low-grade glioma or glioblastoma, undergoing nonglioma brain surgery, or in good health (not recorded which). Both conserved end residues are part of each CDR3. The D gene is left open where the match is weak. Some rows have no size entry. The others give once, few or many, or a class for an expanded clone.

V gene	clone size	J gene	D gene	CDR3 DNA	CDR3 protein
TRBV6-2/TRBV6-3	-	TRBJ2-5	TRBD2	TGTGCCAGCAGTTACTCGAGCCCCATAGCGGGGCAAGAGACCCAGTACTTC	CASSYSSPIAGQETQYF
TRBV6-2/TRBV6-3	-	TRBJ2-1	TRBD1	TGTGCCAGCAGTTGGACAGGGGCCGGCAATGAGCAGTCCTTC	CASSWTGAGNEQSF
TRBV7-2	many	TRBJ2-5	TRBD2	TGTGCCAGCAGCAACCGGGAGGGGCGTGAGACCCAGTACTTC	CASSNREGRETQYF
TRBV5-1	-	TRBJ1-2	TRBD1	TGCGCCAGCAGCTTGGGGTCGACAGGGATCTATGGCTACACCTTC	CASSLGSTGIYGYTF
TRBV19	once	TRBJ1-5	-	TGTGCCAGTAGTACGCGGGGGGCTAGCAATCAGCCCCAGCATTTT	CASSTRGASNQPQHF
TRBV7-9	-	TRBJ2-5	-	TGTGCCAGCACCCCGGAGGGGGGGTTACAAGAGACCCAGTACTTC	CASTPEGGLQETQYF
TRBV2	-	TRBJ1-1	-	TGTGCCAGCATTACACGAGACACTGAAGCTTTCTTT	CASITRDTEAFF
TRBV19	few	TRBJ1-3	-	TGTGCCAGTAGTATAAACAGGGCCTCTGGAAACACCATATATTTT	CASSINRASGNTIYF
TRBV6-2/TRBV6-3	many	TRBJ2-5	-	TGTGCCAGCAGTTACGCCAAACAAGAGACCCAGTACTTC	CASSYAKQETQYF
TRBV19	few	TRBJ2-2	-	TGTGCCAGTAGTATAGATCTATCCCGGACAGACACCGGGGAGCTGTTTTTT	CASSIDLSRTDTGELFF
TRBV27	many	TRBJ1-2	-	TGTGCCAGCAGTAGCGGACAGCCGGGCCACTATGGCTACACCTTC	CASSSGQPGHYGYTF
TRBV7-2	few	TRBJ2-1	TRBD2	TGTGCCAGCAGCTTCACTAGCGGGGCCCACAATGAGCAGTTCTTC	CASSFTSGAHNEQFF
TRBV15	many	TRBJ2-1	TRBD2	TGTGCCACCAGCAGGGATCTAGCGGGGGGCCCCCGGTGGTTC	CATSRDLAGGPRWF
TRBV25-1	-	TRBJ1-6	TRBD1	TGTGCCAGCAGTGAAGGGCAGGGGGGCCTGAATCCACCCCTCCACTTT	CASSEGQGGLNPPLHF
TRBV6-1	many	TRBJ2-3	TRBD2	TGTGCCAGCAGCATATGGACTAGCGGGGCCCGGCGGGGGCAGTATTTT	CASSIWTSGARRGQYF
TRBV12-3/TRBV12-4	-	TRBJ1-5	-	TGTGCCAGCACCAGCAATCAGCCCCAGCGTTTT	CASTSNQPQRF
TRBV7-9	-	TRBJ2-1	-	TGCGCCAGCAGCCAAGTGAACTGGAAATCCTACAATGAGCAGTTCTTC	CASSQVNWKSYNEQFF
TRBV5-4	-	TRBJ2-3	-	TGTGCCAGCAGCTGGAGGGGGGCAACGCAGTATTTT	CASSWRGATQYF
TRBV29-1	few	TRBJ1-2	-	TGCAGCGTTGAGGTACGGACTGTTGGCTACACCTTC	CSVEVRTVGYTF
TRBV7-2	few	TRBJ2-5	TRBD2	TGTGCCAGCAGCTTAGGCGGGGGGGCAGAGACCCAGTACTTC	CASSLGGGAETQYF
TRBV7-6	many	TRBJ2-3	-	TGTGCCAGCAGCCATGGGGGGAGCACAGATACGCAGTATTTT	CASSHGGSTDTQYF
TRBV24-1	few	TRBJ2-1	TRBD2	TGTGCCACCATGTGGGGGGGGTCGGGCAGCTCCTACAATGAGCAGTTCTTC	CATMWGGSGSSYNEQFF
TRBV3-1	-	TRBJ1-5	-	TGTGCCAGCAGCCAAGGAACAGGGCTCTGGGGGCCCCAGCATTTT	CASSQGTGLWGPQHF
TRBV2	-	TRBJ1-4	TRBD1	TGTGCCAGCACCGTGGACAGGGTGAATGAAAAACTGTTTTTT	CASTVDRVNEKLFF
TRBV6-1	many	TRBJ1-6	-	TGTGCCAGCAGTATGGACAGATATAATTCACCCCTCCACTTT	CASSMDRYNSPLHF
TRBV28	many	TRBJ1-1	-	TGTGCCAGCAGTCTTTTGACGGAGGGTGACACTGAAGCTTTCTTT	CASSLLTEGDTEAFF
TRBV3-1	-	TRBJ2-5	TRBD1	TGTGCCAGCACTCCTACCGGGACAGGGGGCTTAAAGACCCAGTACTTC	CASTPTGTGGLKTQYF
TRBV6-1	many	TRBJ2-1	-	TGTGCCAGCACCCTACGGGCAGGGCTTACCTACAATGAGCAGTTCTTC	CASTLRAGLTYNEQFF
TRBV7-6	few	TRBJ2-1	-	TGTGCCAGCAGCTTAGTCCTGAGCTCCTACAATGAGCAGTTCTTC	CASSLVLSSYNEQFF
TRBV7-6	-	TRBJ2-2	-	TGTGCCAGCAGCTTAATCGGACCGGACACCGGGGAGCTGTTTTTT	CASSLIGPDTGELFF